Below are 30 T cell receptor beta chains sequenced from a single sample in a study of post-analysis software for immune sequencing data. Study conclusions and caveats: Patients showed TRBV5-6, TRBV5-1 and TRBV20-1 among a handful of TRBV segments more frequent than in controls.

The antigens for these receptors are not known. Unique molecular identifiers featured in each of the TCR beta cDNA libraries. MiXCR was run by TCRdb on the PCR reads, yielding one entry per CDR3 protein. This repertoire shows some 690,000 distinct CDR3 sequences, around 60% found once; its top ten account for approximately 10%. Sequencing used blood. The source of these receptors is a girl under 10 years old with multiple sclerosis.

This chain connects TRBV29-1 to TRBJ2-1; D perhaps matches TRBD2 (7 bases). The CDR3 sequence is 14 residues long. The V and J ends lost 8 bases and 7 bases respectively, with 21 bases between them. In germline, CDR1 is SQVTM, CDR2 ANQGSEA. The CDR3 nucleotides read TGCAGCTTCCGATTGACCAGGGGAGGGAATGAGCAGTTCTTC. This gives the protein CSFRLTRGGNEQFF.

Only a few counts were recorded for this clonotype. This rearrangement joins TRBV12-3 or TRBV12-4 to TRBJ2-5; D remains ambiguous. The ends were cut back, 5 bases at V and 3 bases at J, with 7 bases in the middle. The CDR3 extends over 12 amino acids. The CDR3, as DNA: TGTGCCAGCAGTGCTGCGGAAGAGACCCAGTACTTC. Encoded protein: CASSAAEETQYF.

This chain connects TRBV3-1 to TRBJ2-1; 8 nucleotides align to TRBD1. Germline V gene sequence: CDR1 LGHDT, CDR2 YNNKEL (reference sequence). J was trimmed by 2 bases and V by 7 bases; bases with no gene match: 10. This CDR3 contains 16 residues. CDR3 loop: CASTGSDRAPYNEQFF. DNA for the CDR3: TGTGCCAGCACGGGGTCGGACAGGGCTCCCTACAATGAGCAGTTCTTC.

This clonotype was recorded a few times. CDR3 DNA sequence: TGCGCCAGCAGCTTGTCCGACTATTCCTACTACGAGCAGTACTTC. Translating gives CASSLSDYSYYEQYF. J is TRBJ2-7 and V is TRBV5-1; possibly TRBD2 for D (5 bases). The germline CDR1 and CDR2 sequences are SGHRS and YFSETQ. V lost 1 base and J lost 3, with 14 bases in between. CDR3 length: 15 amino acids.

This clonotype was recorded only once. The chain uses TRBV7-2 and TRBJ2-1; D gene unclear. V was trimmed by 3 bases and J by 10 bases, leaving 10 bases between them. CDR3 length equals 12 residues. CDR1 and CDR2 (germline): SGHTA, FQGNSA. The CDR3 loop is CASSFSSREQFF. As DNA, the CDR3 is TGTGCCAGCAGCTTTAGCTCTCGGGAGCAGTTCTTC.

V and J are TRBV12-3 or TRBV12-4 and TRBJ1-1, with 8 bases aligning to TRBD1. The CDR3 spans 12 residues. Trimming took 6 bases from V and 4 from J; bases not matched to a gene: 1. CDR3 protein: CASRDRATEAFF. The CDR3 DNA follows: TGTGCCAGCAGGGACAGGGCCACTGAAGCTTTCTTT.

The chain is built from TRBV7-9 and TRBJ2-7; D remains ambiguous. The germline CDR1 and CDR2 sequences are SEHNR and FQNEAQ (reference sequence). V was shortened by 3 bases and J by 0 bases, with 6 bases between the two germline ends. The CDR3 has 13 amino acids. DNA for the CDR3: TGTGCCAGCAGCTTTAGGAGCTCCTACGAGCAGTACTTC. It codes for CASSFRSSYEQYF.

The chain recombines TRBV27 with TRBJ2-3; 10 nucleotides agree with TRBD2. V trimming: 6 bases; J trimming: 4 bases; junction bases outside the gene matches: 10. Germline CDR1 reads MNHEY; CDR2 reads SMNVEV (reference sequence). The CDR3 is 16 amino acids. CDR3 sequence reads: CASRTDIAGGADTQYF. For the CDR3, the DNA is TGTGCCAGCAGAACGGATATAGCGGGAGGAGCAGATACGCAGTATTTT.

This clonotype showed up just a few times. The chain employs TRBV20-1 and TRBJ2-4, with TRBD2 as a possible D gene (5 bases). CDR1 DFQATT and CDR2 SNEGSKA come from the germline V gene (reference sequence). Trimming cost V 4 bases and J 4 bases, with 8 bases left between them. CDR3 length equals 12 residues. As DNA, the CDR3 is TGCAGTGCTACCCGAGGGAAAAACATTCAGTACTTC. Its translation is CSATRGKNIQYF.

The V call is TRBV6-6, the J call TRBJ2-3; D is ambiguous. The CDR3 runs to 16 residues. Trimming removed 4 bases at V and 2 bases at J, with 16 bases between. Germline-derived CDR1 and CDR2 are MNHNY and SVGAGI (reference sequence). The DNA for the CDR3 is TGTGCCAGCAGTTCCTCGTCGTGGCTATCCACAGATACGCAGTATTTT. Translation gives CASSSSSWLSTDTQYF.

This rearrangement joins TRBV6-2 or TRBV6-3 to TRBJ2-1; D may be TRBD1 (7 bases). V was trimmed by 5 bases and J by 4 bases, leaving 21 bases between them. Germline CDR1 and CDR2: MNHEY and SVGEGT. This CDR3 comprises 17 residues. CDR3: CASSPRGQLRGYNEQFF. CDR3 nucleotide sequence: TGTGCCAGCAGTCCGCGGGGACAGTTAAGGGGGTACAATGAGCAGTTCTTC.

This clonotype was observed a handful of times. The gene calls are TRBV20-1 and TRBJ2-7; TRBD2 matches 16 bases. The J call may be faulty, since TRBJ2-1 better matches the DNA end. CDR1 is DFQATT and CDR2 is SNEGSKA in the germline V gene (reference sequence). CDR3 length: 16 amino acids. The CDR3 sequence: CSARDGTSGGDYEQFF. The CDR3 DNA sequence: TGCAGTGCTAGAGATGGGACTAGCGGGGGGGACTATGAGCAGTTCTTC.

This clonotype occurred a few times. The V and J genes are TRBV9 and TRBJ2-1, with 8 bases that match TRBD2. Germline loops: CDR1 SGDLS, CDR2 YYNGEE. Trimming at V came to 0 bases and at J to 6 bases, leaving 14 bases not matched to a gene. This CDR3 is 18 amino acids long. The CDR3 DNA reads TGTGCCAGCAGCGTAGTGGGGGGAGGAGCGGGAGTGGTCAATGAGCAGTTCTTC. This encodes CASSVVGGGAGVVNEQFF.

The CDR3 bases are TGTGCCAGCAGCCAGGGCTCTAACAGCTTAAGTTCTACCCCCATCCAAGAGACCCAGTACTTC. The encoded protein is CASSQGSNSLSSTPIQETQYF. The gene calls are TRBV4-2 and TRBJ2-5; D not certain. CDR3 length: 21 residues. V lost 3 bases and J 1 base, leaving 30 bases between the germline ends. Germline loops: CDR1 LGHNA, CDR2 YNFKEQ.

CDR3 loop: CASSRLAGVSNEQFF. The DNA for the CDR3 is TGTGCCAGCAGCAGACTAGCGGGAGTTAGCAATGAGCAGTTCTTC. The chain uses TRBV6-6 and TRBJ2-1; 12 bases match TRBD2. Unmatched junction bases numbered 6, after V lost 6 bases and J lost 6 bases. The CDR3 covers 15 residues. The germline gives CDR1 MNHNY, CDR2 SVGAGI (reference sequence).

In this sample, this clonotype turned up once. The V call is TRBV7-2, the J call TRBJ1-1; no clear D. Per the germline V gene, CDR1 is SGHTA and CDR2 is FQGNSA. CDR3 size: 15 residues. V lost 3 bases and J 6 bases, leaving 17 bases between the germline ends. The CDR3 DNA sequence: TGTGCCAGCAGCTTTATGAGGCAGGTTAGCCCTGAAGCTTTCTTT. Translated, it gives CASSFMRQVSPEAFF.

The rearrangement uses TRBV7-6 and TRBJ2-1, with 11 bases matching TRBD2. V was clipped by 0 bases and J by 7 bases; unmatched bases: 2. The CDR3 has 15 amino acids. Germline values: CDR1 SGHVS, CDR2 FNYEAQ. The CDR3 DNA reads TGTGCCAGCAGCTTAGCCCCTAGCGGGAGGAATGAGCAGTTCTTC. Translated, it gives CASSLAPSGRNEQFF.

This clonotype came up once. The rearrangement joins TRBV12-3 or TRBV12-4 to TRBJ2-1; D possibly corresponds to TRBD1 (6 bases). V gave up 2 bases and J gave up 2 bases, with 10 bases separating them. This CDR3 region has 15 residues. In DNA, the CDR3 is TGTGCCAGCAGTTTACAGGGGTTTACCTACAATGAGCAGTTCTTC. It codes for CASSLQGFTYNEQFF.

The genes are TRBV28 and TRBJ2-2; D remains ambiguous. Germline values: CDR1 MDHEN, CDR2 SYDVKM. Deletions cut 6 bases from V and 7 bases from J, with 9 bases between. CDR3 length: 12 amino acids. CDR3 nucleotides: TGTGCCAGCAGCGGAGCATACGGGGAGCTGTTTTTT. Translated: CASSGAYGELFF.

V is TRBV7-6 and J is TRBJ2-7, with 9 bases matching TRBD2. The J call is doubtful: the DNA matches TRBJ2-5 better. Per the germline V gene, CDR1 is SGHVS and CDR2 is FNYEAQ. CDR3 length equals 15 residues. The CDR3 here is CASSFSGGKEETQYF. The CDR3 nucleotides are TGTGCCAGCAGCTTCAGCGGGGGGAAGGAGGAGACCCAGTACTTC.

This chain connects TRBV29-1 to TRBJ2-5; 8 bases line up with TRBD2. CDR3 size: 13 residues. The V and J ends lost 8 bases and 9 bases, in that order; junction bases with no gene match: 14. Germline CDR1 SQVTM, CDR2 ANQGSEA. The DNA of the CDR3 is TGCAGCTTCGTAGCGGGAAGTACGGAGGCCCAGTACTTC. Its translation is CSFVAGSTEAQYF.

CDR3: CASSLGPGQGYTF. The CDR3 region has the DNA TGTGCCAGCAGCTTAGGGCCGGGTCAGGGCTACACCTTC. This chain connects TRBV11-2 to TRBJ1-2; D remains ambiguous. The germline V gene has CDR1 SGHAT and CDR2 FQNNGV. The CDR3 spans 13 residues. V dropped 1 base and J dropped 8 bases, with 11 bases sitting between them.

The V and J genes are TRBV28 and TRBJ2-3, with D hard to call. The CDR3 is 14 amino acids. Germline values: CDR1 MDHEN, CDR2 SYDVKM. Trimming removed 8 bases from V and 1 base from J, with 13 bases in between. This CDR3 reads CASLSDLGTDTQYF. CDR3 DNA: TGTGCCAGCCTGAGCGACCTCGGCACAGATACGCAGTATTTT.

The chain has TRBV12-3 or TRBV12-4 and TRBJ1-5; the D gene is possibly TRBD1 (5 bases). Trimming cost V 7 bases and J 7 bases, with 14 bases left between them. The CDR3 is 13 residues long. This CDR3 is CASTWGVAQPQHF. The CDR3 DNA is TGTGCCAGCACCTGGGGGGTGGCGCAGCCCCAGCATTTT.

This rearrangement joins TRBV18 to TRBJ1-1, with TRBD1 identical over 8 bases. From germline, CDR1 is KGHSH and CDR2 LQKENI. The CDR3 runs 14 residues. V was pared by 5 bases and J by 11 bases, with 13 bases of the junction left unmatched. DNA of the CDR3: TGTGCCAGCTCATCGACGACAGGGGCTATAGAGGCTTTCTTT. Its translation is CASSSTTGAIEAFF.

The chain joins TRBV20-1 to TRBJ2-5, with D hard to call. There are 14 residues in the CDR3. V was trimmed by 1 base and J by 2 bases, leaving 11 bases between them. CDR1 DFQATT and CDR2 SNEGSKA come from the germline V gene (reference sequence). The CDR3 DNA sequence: TGCAGTGCTAGAGTGGGTGGTGCTCAAGAGACCCAGTACTTC. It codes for CSARVGGAQETQYF.

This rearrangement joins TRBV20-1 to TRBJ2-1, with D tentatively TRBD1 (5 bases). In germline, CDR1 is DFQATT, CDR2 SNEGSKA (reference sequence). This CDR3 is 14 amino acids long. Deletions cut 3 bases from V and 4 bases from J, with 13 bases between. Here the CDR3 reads CSARGRGSYNEQFF. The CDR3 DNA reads TGCAGTGCTAGGGGAAGGGGTTCTTACAATGAGCAGTTCTTC.

The CDR3: CASRRTADTDTQYF. CDR3 coding DNA: TGTGCCAGCAGACGAACTGCGGATACAGATACGCAGTATTTT. The V call is TRBV28, the J call TRBJ2-3, with D unclear. V was clipped by 6 bases and J by 3 bases, with 13 bases between them. The CDR3 length is 14 residues. Germline CDR1 is MDHEN and CDR2 is SYDVKM.

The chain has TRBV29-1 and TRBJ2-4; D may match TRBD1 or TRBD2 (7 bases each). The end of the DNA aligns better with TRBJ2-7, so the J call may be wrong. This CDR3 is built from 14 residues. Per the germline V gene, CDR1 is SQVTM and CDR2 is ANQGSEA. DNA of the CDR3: TGCAGCGTGGGAGGGGGCAGTGGAACCTACGAGCAGTACTTC. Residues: CSVGGGSGTYEQYF.

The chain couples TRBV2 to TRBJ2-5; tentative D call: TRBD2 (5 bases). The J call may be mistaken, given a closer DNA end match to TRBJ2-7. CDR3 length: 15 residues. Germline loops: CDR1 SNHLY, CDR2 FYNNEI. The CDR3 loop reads CASRWTREALDEQYF. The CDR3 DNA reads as TGTGCCAGCCGGTGGACTCGCGAAGCCCTCGACGAGCAGTACTTC.